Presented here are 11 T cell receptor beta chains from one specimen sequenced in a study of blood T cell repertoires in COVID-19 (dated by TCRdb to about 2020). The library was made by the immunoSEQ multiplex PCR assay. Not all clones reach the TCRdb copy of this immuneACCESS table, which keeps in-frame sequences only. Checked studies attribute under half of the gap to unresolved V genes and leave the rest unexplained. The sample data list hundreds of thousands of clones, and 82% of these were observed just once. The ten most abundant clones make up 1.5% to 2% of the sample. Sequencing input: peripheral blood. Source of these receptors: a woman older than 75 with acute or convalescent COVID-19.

The DNA for the CDR3 is TGTGCCGTAGCGGAGCAGTACTTC. This sequence encodes CAVAEQYF. The chain couples TRBV30 to TRBJ2-7; possibly TRBD2 for D (5 bases). This CDR3 is built from 8 residues. Germline CDR1 and CDR2: GTSNPN and SVGIG (reference sequence). V was cut by 8 bases and J by 7 bases, with 6 bases left in between.

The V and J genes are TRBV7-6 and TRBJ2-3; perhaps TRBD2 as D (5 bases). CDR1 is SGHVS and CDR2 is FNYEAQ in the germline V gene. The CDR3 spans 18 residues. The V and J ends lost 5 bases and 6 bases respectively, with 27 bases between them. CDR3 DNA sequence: TGTGCCAGCAGCCACAACGTGCCGGACGGGATGAGGTCCGATACGCAGTATTTT. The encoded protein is CASSHNVPDGMRSDTQYF.

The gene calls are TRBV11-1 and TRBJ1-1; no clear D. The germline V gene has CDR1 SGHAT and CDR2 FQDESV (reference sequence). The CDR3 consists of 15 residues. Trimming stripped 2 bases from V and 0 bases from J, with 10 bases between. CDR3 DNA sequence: TGTGCCAGCAGCTTATACCGGGTAATGAACACTGAAGCTTTCTTT. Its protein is CASSLYRVMNTEAFF.

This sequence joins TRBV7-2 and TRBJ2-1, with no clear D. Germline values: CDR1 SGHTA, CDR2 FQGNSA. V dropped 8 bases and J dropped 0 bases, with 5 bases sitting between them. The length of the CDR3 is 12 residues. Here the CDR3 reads CASGRSYNEQFF. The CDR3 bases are TGTGCCAGCGGGCGCTCCTACAATGAGCAGTTCTTC.

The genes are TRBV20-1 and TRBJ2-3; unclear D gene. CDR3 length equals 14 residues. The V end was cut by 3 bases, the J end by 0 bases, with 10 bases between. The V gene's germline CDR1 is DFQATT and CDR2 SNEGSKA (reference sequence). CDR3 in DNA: TGCAGTGCTAGTCGGCAGACAAGCACAGATACGCAGTATTTT. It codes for CSASRQTSTDTQYF.

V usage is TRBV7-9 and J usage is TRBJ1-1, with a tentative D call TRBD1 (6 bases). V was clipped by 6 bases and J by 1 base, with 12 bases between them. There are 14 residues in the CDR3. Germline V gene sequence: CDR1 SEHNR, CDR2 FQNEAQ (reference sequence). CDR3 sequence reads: CASSTGQQNTEAFF. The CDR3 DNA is TGTGCCAGCAGTACCGGACAGCAGAACACTGAAGCTTTCTTT.

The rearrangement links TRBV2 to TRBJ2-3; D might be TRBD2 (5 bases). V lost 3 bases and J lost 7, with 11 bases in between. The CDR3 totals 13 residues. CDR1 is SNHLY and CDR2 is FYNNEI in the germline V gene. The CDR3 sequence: CASSEGRLYTQYF. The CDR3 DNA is TGTGCCAGCAGTGAGGGCCGACTATATACGCAGTATTTT. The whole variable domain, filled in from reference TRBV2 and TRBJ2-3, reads EPEVTQTPSHQVTQMGQEVILRCVPISNHLYFYWYRQILGQKVEFLVSFYNNEISEKSEIFDDQFSVERPDGSNFTLKIRSTKLEDSAMYFCASSEGRLYTQYFGPGTRLTVL.

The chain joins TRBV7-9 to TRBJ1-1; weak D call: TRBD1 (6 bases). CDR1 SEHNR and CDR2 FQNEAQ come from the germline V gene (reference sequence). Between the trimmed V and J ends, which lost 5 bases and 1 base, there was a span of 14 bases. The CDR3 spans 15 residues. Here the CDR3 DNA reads TGTGCCAGCAGCACAGCAGGGGTCTGGAACACTGAAGCTTTCTTT. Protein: CASSTAGVWNTEAFF.

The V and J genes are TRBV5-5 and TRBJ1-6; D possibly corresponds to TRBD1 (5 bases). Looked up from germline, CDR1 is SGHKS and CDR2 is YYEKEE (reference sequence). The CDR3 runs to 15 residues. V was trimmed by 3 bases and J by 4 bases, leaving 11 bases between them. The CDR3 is CASSSRTPYNSPLHF. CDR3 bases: TGTGCCAGCAGCTCCAGGACACCATATAATTCACCCCTCCACTTT.

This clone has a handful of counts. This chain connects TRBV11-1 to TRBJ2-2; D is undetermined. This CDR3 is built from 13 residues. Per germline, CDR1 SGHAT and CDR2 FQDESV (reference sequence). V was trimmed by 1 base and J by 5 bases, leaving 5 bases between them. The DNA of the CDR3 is TGTGCCAGCAGCTTAGGGCGGACCGGGGAGCTGTTTTTT. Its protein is CASSLGRTGELFF.

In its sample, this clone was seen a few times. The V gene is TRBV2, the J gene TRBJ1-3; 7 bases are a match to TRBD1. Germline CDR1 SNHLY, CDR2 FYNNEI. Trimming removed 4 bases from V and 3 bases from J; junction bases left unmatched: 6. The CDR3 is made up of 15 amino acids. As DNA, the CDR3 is TGTGCCAGCAGTGCAGGGCAGGGGGTTGGAAACACCATATATTTT. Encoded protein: CASSAGQGVGNTIYF.